These 18 T cell receptor beta chains came from one sample sequenced in a study of chemoradiotherapy in HPV16-positive cancers. Using immunoSEQ multiplex PCR, the repertoire was profiled, and TCRdb retains in-frame clones only, with some absent. Of under 15,000 clones in the sample, more than 85% were seen once. This sample comprised blood, obtained from a patient who underwent chemoradiotherapy. The receptor set was obtained from a human donor with HPV-associated anogenital cancer.

This clone was observed a few times. CDR3 DNA sequence: TGCGCCAGCAGCTTGATTGGGGAGGCACCCCTCCACTTT. This translates into CASSLIGEAPLHF. The chain joins TRBV5-1 to TRBJ1-6; D is unclear. V lost 1 base and J lost 11, with 10 bases in between. The length of the CDR3 is 13 residues. Germline V gene data show CDR1 as SGHRS and CDR2 as YFSETQ.

V gene TRBV5-1 combines with J gene TRBJ2-2; possibly TRBD1 or TRBD2 for D (5 bases each). Trimming took off 4 bases at V and 0 bases at J, with 10 bases between the two ends. In germline, CDR1 is SGHRS, CDR2 YFSETQ. The CDR3 has 15 residues. For the CDR3, the DNA is TGCGCCAGCAGCCAAGGGACCACGAACACCGGGGAGCTGTTTTTT. Residues: CASSQGTTNTGELFF.

This clone was counted once. The chain is built from TRBV27 and TRBJ1-2; 9 positions agree with TRBD1. CDR3 length equals 14 residues. The germline V gene encodes CDR1 MNHEY and CDR2 SMNVEV (reference sequence). V was pared by 4 bases and J by 2 bases, with 2 bases of the junction left unmatched. The CDR3 DNA sequence: TGTGCCAGCAGTTCGACAGGGGGGAACTATGGCTACACCTTC. It encodes CASSSTGGNYGYTF.

V usage is TRBV7-2 and J usage is TRBJ2-1; 7 nucleotides align to TRBD2. Per the germline V gene, CDR1 is SGHTA and CDR2 is FQGNSA. The CDR3 has 16 amino acids. Trimming took 0 bases from V and 6 from J; bases not matched to a gene: 8. The DNA of the CDR3 is TGTGCCAGCAGCTTAGCGTTGGGCGGGGGAACCAATGAGCAGTTCTTC. It is translated as CASSLALGGGTNEQFF.

The chain joins TRBV6-1 to TRBJ1-1, with 9 bases fitting TRBD1. Losses at the gene ends were 6 bases for V and 5 bases for J; bases not matched to a gene: 7. Germline V lookup: CDR1 MNHNS, CDR2 SASEGT. This CDR3 is built from 14 residues. For the CDR3, the DNA is TGTGCCAGCAGGGGACAGGGCTTATTTACTGAAGCTTTCTTT. It encodes CASRGQGLFTEAFF.

The CDR3 protein is CASHRGQGGNNEQFF. CDR3 bases: TGTGCCAGCCACCGGGGACAGGGGGGGAACAATGAGCAGTTCTTC. This chain uses TRBV25-1 with TRBJ2-1, with 11 bases that match TRBD1. The V segment lost 8 bases and the J segment 5 bases; nucleotides outside the gene matches: 8. Germline V gene data show CDR1 as MGHDK and CDR2 as SYGVNS. CDR3 length: 15 residues. The whole variable domain, filled in from reference TRBV25-1 and TRBJ2-1, reads EADIYQTPRYLVIGTGKKITLECSQTMGHDKMYWYQQDPGMELHLIHYSYGVNSTEKGDLSSESTVSRIRTEHFPLTLESARPSHTSQYLCASHRGQGGNNEQFFGPGTRLTVL.

J is TRBJ2-7 and V is TRBV19; either TRBD1 or TRBD2 may fit D (5 bases each). The CDR3 spans 14 residues. Trimming stripped 6 bases from V and 2 bases from J, with 14 bases between. Germline CDR1 is LNHDA and CDR2 is SQIVND (reference sequence). The CDR3 spells CASSRGAGAYEQYV. Here the CDR3 DNA reads TGTGCCAGTAGCAGAGGGGCAGGTGCCTACGAGCAGTACGTC.

The gene calls are TRBV5-1 and TRBJ2-7; maybe TRBD1 (5 bases). V was cut by 0 bases and J by 2 bases, with 12 bases left in between. This CDR3 is built from 15 residues. Germline CDR1 and CDR2: SGHRS and YFSETQ. CDR3 loop: CASSLGQTGPYEQYF. The DNA of the CDR3 is TGCGCCAGCAGCTTGGGACAAACAGGACCCTACGAGCAGTACTTC.

The chain couples TRBV18 to TRBJ2-7; no definite D call. V lost 0 bases and J lost 0, with 12 bases in between. The CDR3 has 16 amino acids. Germline CDR1 and CDR2: KGHSH and LQKENI. The DNA for the CDR3 is TGTGCCAGCTCACCACCATTACACTCCGCCTCCTACGAGCAGTACTTC. Translating it yields CASSPPLHSASYEQYF.

This clone was observed a single time. The chain uses TRBV2 and TRBJ2-1; 8 bases line up with TRBD2. Germline CDR1 SNHLY, CDR2 FYNNEI. The length of the CDR3 is 16 residues. J was trimmed by 2 bases and V by 6 bases; bases with no gene match: 9. DNA of the CDR3: TGTGCCAGCAGCTCGGGGAGCGGGGGAGCCTACAATGAGCAGTTCTTC. It is translated as CASSSGSGGAYNEQFF.

The J gene is TRBJ2-7, the V gene TRBV11-2; D gene uncertain. CDR3 size: 16 residues. The germline V gene encodes CDR1 SGHAT and CDR2 FQNNGV. The V end was cut by 0 bases, the J end by 5 bases, with 17 bases between. The CDR3 reads CASSLEGGSFSNEQYF. CDR3 bases: TGTGCCAGCAGCTTAGAGGGTGGCAGCTTTTCCAACGAGCAGTACTTC. The entire variable domain, with the rest obtained from reference TRBV11-2 and TRBJ2-7, is as follows: EAGVAQSPRYKIIEKRQSVAFWCNPISGHATLYWYQQILGQGPKLLIQFQNNGVVDDSQLPKDRFSAERLKGVDSTLKIQPAKLEDSAVYLCASSLEGGSFSNEQYFGPGTRLTVT.

The CDR3 loop reads CASGPPPGQGTEAFF. CDR3 nucleotide sequence: TGTGCTAGTGGCCCGCCCCCGGGACAGGGGACTGAAGCTTTCTTT. This chain uses TRBV12-5 with TRBJ1-1, with TRBD1 matching over 10 bases. This CDR3 spans 15 amino acids. V was pared by 6 bases and J by 5 bases, with 9 bases of the junction left unmatched. CDR1 and CDR2 from the germline V gene are LGHNT and FRNRAP.

This rearrangement joins TRBV5-6 to TRBJ1-6; the D is unclear. Between the trimmed V and J ends, which lost 0 bases and 0 bases, there was a span of 4 bases. In germline, CDR1 is SGHDT, CDR2 YYEEEE. This CDR3 contains 15 residues. The CDR3 is CASSLGSSYNSPLHF. CDR3 DNA: TGTGCCAGCAGCTTGGGCAGCTCCTATAATTCACCCCTCCACTTT. The full variable domain, with the rest looked up from reference TRBV5-6 and TRBJ1-6, is DAGVTQSPTHLIKTRGQQVTLRCSPKSGHDTVSWYQQALGQGPQFIFQYYEEEERQRGNFPDRFSGHQFPNYSSELNVNALLLGDSALYLCASSLGSSYNSPLHFGNGTRLTVT.

This rearrangement joins TRBV19 to TRBJ2-5; D is possibly TRBD1 or TRBD2 (5 bases each). Trimming shortened V by 3 bases and J by 2 bases, and 19 bases separated the two germline ends. The germline CDR1 and CDR2 sequences are LNHDA and SQIVND (reference sequence). The CDR3 extends over 17 amino acids. The CDR3 DNA reads TGTGCCAGTAGTATTTCACCGTCCGGGACGGTACAAGAGACCCAGTACTTC. Translation: CASSISPSGTVQETQYF.

This clone came up a few times. This chain uses TRBV15 with TRBJ1-1, with unresolved D. The germline CDR1 and CDR2 sequences are LNHNV and YYDKDF (reference sequence). This CDR3 comprises 13 residues. Trimming took off 0 bases at V and 5 bases at J, with 7 bases between the two ends. As DNA, the CDR3 is TGTGCCACCAGCAGAGATGGCCGGACTGAAGCTTTCTTT. The encoded protein is CATSRDGRTEAFF.

The CDR3 DNA reads as TGTGCCAGCAGCTTGATGGATCAAGAGACCCAGTACTTC. Translating it yields CASSLMDQETQYF. The chain couples TRBV5-5 to TRBJ2-5; the D is unclear. Germline values: CDR1 SGHKS, CDR2 YYEKEE (reference sequence). V lost 1 base, J lost 2 bases, and 6 bases lay in between. This CDR3 contains 13 residues.

The rearrangement uses TRBV5-3 and TRBJ1-2, with D possibly being TRBD1 (5 bases). TRBV5-3 is known as an ORF, though its function is uncertain. Trimming cost V 4 bases and J 5 bases, with 24 bases left between them. The CDR3 is 17 amino acids. The CDR3 nucleotides are TGTGCCAGAAGCCCACGGACAAGAACTATGACTCTATATGGCTACACCTTC. Translating gives CARSPRTRTMTLYGYTF.

The chain joins TRBV19 to TRBJ1-1; TRBD1 might be the D (6 bases). The V gene lost 1 base and the J gene lost 1 base, with 7 bases spanning the gap. Germline CDR1 is LNHDA and CDR2 is SQIVND (reference sequence). This CDR3 is built from 14 residues. Here the CDR3 DNA reads TGTGCCAGTAGTATAGGGGGGGCGAACACTGAAGCTTTCTTT. Residues: CASSIGGANTEAFF.